One sample yielded the 25 T cell receptor beta chains listed below, sequenced in a study of control samples from healthy donors and cancer patients. Method: immunoSEQ multiplex PCR; TCRdb's copy keeps in-frame clones and lacks some. This table has some 95,000 clones, about four fifths appearing once. The source material was blood. All receptors derive from a woman under 40 in good health.

The rearrangement joins TRBV6-5 to TRBJ1-4; D is ambiguous. Germline assignment: CDR1 MNHEY and CDR2 SVGAGI. This CDR3 has 15 amino acids. The V end was cut by 0 bases, the J end by 0 bases, with 5 bases between. CDR3 sequence (DNA): TGTGCCAGCAGTTACTCGAGGGCAACTAATGAAAAACTGTTTTTT. This encodes CASSYSRATNEKLFF.

The V and J genes are TRBV11-3 and TRBJ2-1; 10 bases fit TRBD2. The CDR3 has 16 residues. The germline gives CDR1 SGHNT, CDR2 YENEEA. J lost 7 bases, V lost 4 bases, and 10 bases had no gene match. CDR3 bases: TGTGCCAGCAGCTACACTAGCGGGGCACCCGGGAATGAGCAGTTCTTC. It is translated as CASSYTSGAPGNEQFF.

The chain joins TRBV5-3 to TRBJ1-5; D may be TRBD1 (6 bases). TRBV5-3 is labeled an ORF, and its function is uncertain. The CDR3 length is 15 residues. Trimming stripped 0 bases from V and 2 bases from J, with 9 bases between. CDR3 residues: CARSLEGEGNQPQHF. CDR3 sequence (DNA): TGTGCCAGAAGCTTGGAGGGGGAGGGCAATCAGCCCCAGCATTTT.

Comments on this clone: This specimen includes other DNA sequences encoding the same CDR3. This chain connects TRBV9 to TRBJ1-3, with D maybe TRBD1 (5 bases). V was shortened by 3 bases and J by 1 base, with 5 bases between the two germline ends. The CDR3 extends over 13 amino acids. Per the germline V gene, CDR1 is SGDLS and CDR2 is YYNGEE. The CDR3 sequence is CASSEGSGNTIYF. CDR3 nucleotide sequence: TGTGCCAGCAGCGAGGGGTCTGGAAACACCATATATTTT.

This clone was seen a handful of times. This chain links TRBV3-1 (or the pseudogene TRBV3-2) with TRBJ2-1; unclear D gene. CDR1 LGHDT and CDR2 YNNKEL come from the germline V gene (reference sequence). CDR3 size: 12 residues. The V end was cut by 4 bases, the J end by 5 bases, with 6 bases between. The CDR3 sequence is CASSRTDNEQFF. In DNA, the CDR3 is TGTGCCAGCAGCCGTACCGACAATGAGCAGTTCTTC.

The V call is TRBV6-6, the J call TRBJ1-2; possible D gene TRBD1, 5 bases. Between the trimmed V and J ends, which lost 7 bases and 2 bases, there was a span of 11 bases. Per germline, CDR1 MNHNY and CDR2 SVGAGI (reference sequence). This CDR3 has 13 residues. In DNA, the CDR3 is TGTGCCAGCACTATGACAGAAAACTATGGCTACACCTTC. Its protein product is CASTMTENYGYTF.

The V and J genes are TRBV19 and TRBJ1-6; TRBD1 might be the D (5 bases). The germline gives CDR1 LNHDA, CDR2 SQIVND (reference sequence). The ends were cut back, 5 bases at V and 9 bases at J, with 14 bases in the middle. CDR3 size: 14 residues. CDR3 DNA: TGTGCCAGTAGTCCGACCGGGACCCGTTCACCCCTCCACTTT. Translated, it gives CASSPTGTRSPLHF.

The chain joins TRBV18 to TRBJ1-5, with 11 bases identical to TRBD1. V lost 3 bases, J lost 4 bases, and 2 bases stayed unmatched. Germline CDR1 reads KGHSH; CDR2 reads LQKENI. This CDR3 has 15 amino acids. The CDR3 bases are TGTGCCAGCTCACCGGGACAGGGGGGGAATCAGCCCCAGCATTTT. Translation gives CASSPGQGGNQPQHF.

The rearrangement joins TRBV24-1 to TRBJ1-2; 8 bases map to TRBD1. The CDR3 length is 13 residues. Germline V gives CDR1 KGHDR, CDR2 SFDVKD. The ends lost 6 bases at V and 7 bases at J; junction bases unmatched: 6. The DNA for the CDR3 is TGTGCCACCAGTAACGGACAGGGCGCTGGCTACACCTTC. It translates to CATSNGQGAGYTF.

The rearrangement uses TRBV10-3 and TRBJ2-3; 7 nucleotides align to TRBD2. V lost 8 bases and J lost 1; bases outside the gene matches: 6. The CDR3 runs to 14 residues. Germline loops: CDR1 ENHRY, CDR2 SYGVKD. CDR3 residues: CAISSAGGTDTQYF. DNA of the CDR3: TGTGCCATCTCGTCGGCGGGGGGCACAGATACGCAGTATTTT.

The genes are TRBV7-2 and TRBJ1-1; D is possibly TRBD1 (6 bases). The ends were cut back, 1 base at V and 4 bases at J, with 13 bases in the middle. CDR3 size: 15 residues. The germline gives CDR1 SGHTA, CDR2 FQGNSA. CDR3 region: CASSLVGGQGTEAFF. DNA of the CDR3: TGTGCCAGCAGCTTAGTCGGGGGGCAGGGCACTGAAGCTTTCTTT. Full variable domain (rest looked up from reference TRBV7-2 and TRBJ1-1): GAGVSQSPSNKVTEKGKDVELRCDPISGHTALYWYRQSLGQGLEFLIYFQGNSAPDKSGLPSDRFSAERTGGSVSTLTIQRTQQEDSAVYLCASSLVGGQGTEAFFGQGTRLTVV.

This clone was counted between two and nine times. V is TRBV5-4 and J is TRBJ1-1, with a tentative D call TRBD1 (5 bases). The CDR3 contains 15 residues. The V gene lost 1 base and the J gene lost 0 bases, with 10 bases spanning the gap. CDR1 is SGHNT, CDR2 YYREEE, per germline (reference sequence). The DNA of the CDR3 is TGTGCCAGCAGCTTGTTTCAGGGTATGAACACTGAAGCTTTCTTT. Protein: CASSLFQGMNTEAFF.

V and J are TRBV25-1 and TRBJ2-3; D gene ambiguous. Germline V CDR1 and CDR2: MGHDK, SYGVNS. Trimming cost V 4 bases and J 4 bases, with 21 bases left between them. The length of the CDR3 is 17 residues. The chain's CDR3 is CASSGIRLALAADTQYF. In DNA form, the CDR3 reads TGTGCCAGCAGTGGAATTCGACTGGCTTTGGCGGCAGATACGCAGTATTTT. The variable domain in full, with the rest retrieved from reference TRBV25-1 and TRBJ2-3, is EADIYQTPRYLVIGTGKKITLECSQTMGHDKMYWYQQDPGMELHLIHYSYGVNSTEKGDLSSESTVSRIRTEHFPLTLESARPSHTSQYLCASSGIRLALAADTQYFGPGTRLTVL.

The chain is built from TRBV5-1 and TRBJ2-3; D tentatively fits TRBD1 or TRBD2 (5 bases each). Trimming shortened V by 0 bases and J by 9 bases, and 11 bases separated the two germline ends. The CDR3 totals 13 residues. Germline V gene data show CDR1 as SGHRS and CDR2 as YFSETQ. For the CDR3, the DNA is TGCGCCAGCAGCTTGGAACAGGAGCGGACGCAGTATTTT. Amino acids: CASSLEQERTQYF.

The sample holds a few counts of this clone. The rearrangement joins TRBV9 to TRBJ2-1; a possible D gene is TRBD2 (5 bases). The germline V and J ends were trimmed by 2 bases and 5 bases, with 8 bases remaining between them. Per germline, CDR1 SGDLS and CDR2 YYNGEE. The CDR3 loop spans 13 amino acids. Written as DNA, the CDR3 is TGTGCCAGCAGCGTGACTACGGACAATGAGCAGTTCTTC. It specifies CASSVTTDNEQFF.

This clone has only one observation. One end of the junction does not line up with germline, which may come from a read error. The rearrangement uses TRBV19 and TRBJ2-7; D may correspond to TRBD1 or TRBD2 (5 bases each). Germline lookup yields CDR1 LNHDA and CDR2 SQIVND (reference sequence). The CDR3 loop spans 12 amino acids. The CDR3 region is CASSISTGRPFF. The CDR3 DNA follows: TGTGCCAGTAGTATATCCACGGGACGACCCTTCTTC.

This clone was detected ten times or more. The V and J genes are TRBV5-6 and TRBJ1-4; D gene unclear. CDR1 and CDR2 (germline): SGHDT, YYEEEE. V lost 4 bases and J lost 7, with 11 bases in between. CDR3 length: 13 residues. CDR3 sequence: CASSLPPGEKLFF. The CDR3, as DNA: TGTGCCAGCAGCCTTCCCCCGGGTGAAAAACTGTTTTTT.

There are a few counts of this clone. V gene TRBV7-2 combines with J gene TRBJ2-1, with D uncertain. Germline assignment: CDR1 SGHTA and CDR2 FQGNSA. This CDR3 has 13 residues. V was pared by 9 bases and J by 8 bases, with 17 bases between. CDR3 residues: CASTSELVHEQFF. CDR3 bases: TGTGCCAGTACGTCGGAGTTGGTTCATGAGCAGTTCTTC.

The J gene is TRBJ2-7, the V gene TRBV29-1; D possibly uses TRBD1 or TRBD2 (5 bases each). Germline CDR1 SQVTM, CDR2 ANQGSEA. This CDR3 is built from 14 residues. V shed 5 bases and J shed 5 bases, with 19 bases lying between them. The CDR3 DNA follows: TGCAGCGTTAACCGGGACCAGGCGGGCCACGAGCAGTACTTC. Translated, it gives CSVNRDQAGHEQYF.

This chain links TRBV5-1 with TRBJ1-2; no definite D call. Germline V gene data show CDR1 as SGHRS and CDR2 as YFSETQ. V was trimmed by 0 bases and J by 1 base, leaving 16 bases between them. The CDR3 consists of 17 residues. Here the CDR3 reads CASSLEGFTGGNYGYTF. In nucleotides, the CDR3 is TGCGCCAGCAGCTTGGAGGGATTCACGGGAGGTAACTATGGCTACACCTTC.

This chain joins TRBV7-8 and TRBJ2-7; perhaps TRBD2 as D (7 bases). The CDR3 is 14 amino acids. Germline V gene data show CDR1 as SGHVS and CDR2 as FQNEAQ. The V end lost 8 bases, the J end lost 4 bases, and 18 bases lay between the germline ends. CDR3 nucleotide sequence: TGTGCCAGCCGGGGGCCTAGCGGTATGTACGAGCAGTACTTC. It encodes CASRGPSGMYEQYF. Variable domain in full (rest from reference TRBV7-8 and TRBJ2-7): GAGVSQSPRYKVAKRGQDVALRCDPISGHVSLFWYQQALGQGPEFLTYFQNEAQLDKSGLPSDRFFAERPEGSVSTLKIQRTQQEDSAVYLCASRGPSGMYEQYFGPGTRLTVT.

The chain combines TRBV7-2 with TRBJ1-1; TRBD1 is a possible D gene (6 bases). CDR3 size: 18 residues. Germline CDR1 SGHTA, CDR2 FQGNSA. The V end lost 5 bases, the J end lost 1 base, and 23 bases lay between the germline ends. CDR3 nucleotides: TGTGCCAGCAGCCGCTTAGCGCGGGGGGGGGCTTCGAACACTGAAGCTTTCTTT. Residues: CASSRLARGGASNTEAFF.

This rearrangement joins TRBV12-3 or TRBV12-4 to TRBJ1-1; a possible D gene is TRBD1 (6 bases). There are 12 residues in the CDR3. Trimming took 2 bases from V and 11 from J, leaving 12 bases between them. The CDR3 DNA reads TGTGCCAGCAGTTTATGGACAGCTCACGCTTTCTTT. This codes for CASSLWTAHAFF.

This sequence joins TRBV5-1 and TRBJ1-2; D is possibly TRBD1 (6 bases). Germline V gene lookup returns CDR1 SGHRS and CDR2 YFSETQ. The CDR3 has 15 residues. Trimming took off 4 bases at V and 4 bases at J, with 17 bases between the two ends. The CDR3 DNA is TGCGCCAGCAGCCCCGGGACACCTTCCCTCTATGGCTACACCTTC. Its protein product is CASSPGTPSLYGYTF.

CDR3 in amino acids: CASSGGQKETQYF. The CDR3 nucleotides are TGTGCCAGCAGCGGAGGACAAAAAGAGACCCAGTACTTC. The chain is built from TRBV12-3 or TRBV12-4 and TRBJ2-5, with D perhaps TRBD1 or TRBD2 (5 bases each). This CDR3 region has 13 residues. Deletions cut 6 bases from V and 3 bases from J, with 11 bases between.